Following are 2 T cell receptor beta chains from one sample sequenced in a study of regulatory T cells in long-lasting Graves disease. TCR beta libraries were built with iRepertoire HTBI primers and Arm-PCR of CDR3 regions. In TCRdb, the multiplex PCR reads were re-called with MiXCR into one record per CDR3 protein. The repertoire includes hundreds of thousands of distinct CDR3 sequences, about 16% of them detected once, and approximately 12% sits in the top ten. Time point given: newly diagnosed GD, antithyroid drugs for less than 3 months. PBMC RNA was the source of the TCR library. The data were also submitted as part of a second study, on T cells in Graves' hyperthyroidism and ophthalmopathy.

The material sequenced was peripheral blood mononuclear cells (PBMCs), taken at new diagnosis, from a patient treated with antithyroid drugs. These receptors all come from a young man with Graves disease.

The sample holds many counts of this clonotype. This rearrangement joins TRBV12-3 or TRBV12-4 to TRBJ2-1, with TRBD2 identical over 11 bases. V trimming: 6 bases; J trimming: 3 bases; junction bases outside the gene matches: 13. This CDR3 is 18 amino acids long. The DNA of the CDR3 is TGTGCCAGCAGAGTGCCTAGCGGGAGGTCCCTCGTCTACAATGAGCAGTTCTTC. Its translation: CASRVPSGRSLVYNEQFF.

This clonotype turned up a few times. The CDR3 bases are TGTGCCAGCAGTTTCGTCCTTTCTGGGGCCAACGTCCTGACTTTC. It translates to CASSFVLSGANVLTF. The gene calls are TRBV27 and TRBJ2-6; D remains unclear. Trimming removed 3 bases from V and 1 base from J, with 7 bases in between. The CDR3 spans 15 residues. Germline CDR1 and CDR2: MNHEY and SMNVEV (reference sequence).